Below, one TCR beta chain is given with its context. No antigen is known for it. No clone much larger than this one lies a single base away; base qualities are absent. The meaning of the sample's time point label: newly diagnosed GD, antithyroid drugs for less than 3 months. For both TCR sequencing and RNA sequencing, RNA was extracted from PBMCs in TRIzol. The diagnosis of Graves' disease was made according to American Thyroid Association guidelines. Recruitment of patients was carried out at an endocrinology department in Xi'an, China. Each patient gave 7 to 9.5 milliliters of peripheral blood, collected in an EDTA anticoagulant tube. Ficoll Paque Plus density gradient separation was used to isolate PBMCs, and no further T cell sorting was performed. An Agilent 2100 Bioanalyzer and agarose gel were used to assess RNA quality, and a NanoDrop 2000 was used to measure RNA concentration. The record originates from a study of regulatory T cells in long-lasting Graves disease (dated by TCRdb to the early 2020s). Broadly, across the study: In the newly diagnosed Graves' disease group, patients had been taking antithyroid drugs for less than 3 months. Persistent Graves' disease patients were compared with newly diagnosed Graves' disease patients by peripheral blood TCR sequencing and RNA sequencing. A total of around 35 samples underwent TCR sequencing, from about 13 patients with persistent Graves' disease and 20 or so patients with newly diagnosed Graves' disease. The study was conducted in China and was registered as a clinical trial. The paper's findings and limits, for the study overall: A larger number of public clonotypes was shared among persistent patients (about 2,700) than among newly diagnosed patients (approximately 930). The study examined only peripheral blood because the primary lesion, thyroid tissue, could not be accessed. Lower TCR Shannon entropy and fewer highly expanded clones were observed in persistent Graves' disease patients than in newly diagnosed patients, which suggested clonal expansion. TRBV28, TRBJ1-2 and TRBJ2-5 were preferentially used in persistent disease, while TRBV20-1 and TRBJ2-1 were favored in newly diagnosed disease. Sequencing and analysis were restricted to the TCR beta chain. The small sample size was acknowledged by the authors as a limitation that may reduce accuracy.

Library creation used multiplex PCR. This sample was sequenced with an Illumina HiSeq 4000. CDR3 regions were amplified by Arm-PCR with iRepertoire HTBI primers to construct TCR beta libraries. PCR products were gel purified before sequencing. Per the source publication's procedure: A total of fewer than 70 TRBV and some 15 TRBJ segments were identified across samples and were used for gene usage analysis of CDR3 amino acid clonotypes. COPE and FqMerger were used to merge filtered high-quality paired reads into contigs. BLAST was used to align contigs to IMGT TRBV, TRBD and TRBJ reference genes, with CDR3 defined following IMGT. Highly expanded clones were defined as clonotypes with a frequency above 0.1%. Repertoire diversity was measured by Shannon entropy, and V-J evenness by the Gini coefficient. Public clonotypes were defined as clonotypes shared by more than one individual. TCRdb's own reprocessing of the public reads used fastp at Q25 and MiXCR and kept productive beta chains. Rows with one shared CDR3 protein collapse into an entry with the most common genes and DNA. None of the V and J calls come from the authors' own analysis; TCRdb made them. Across this sample there are 350,000 to 500,000 distinct CDR3 sequences, with 14% seen only once. Under 20% of the sample rests with the top ten.

The germline V gene specifies SGDLS as CDR1 and YYNGEE as CDR2. Measured from the cysteine to the phenylalanine, the CDR3 is 13 residues long. Kept here is only the CDR3 DNA, which spans 39 bases and is read in frame from base 1. A distance of 8 bases separates the germline ends of V and J, which lose 0 bases and 8 bases respectively. These data also featured in a second study, about T cells in Graves' hyperthyroidism and ophthalmopathy. As that second study puts it: Stable Graves' hyperthyroidism was defined as the absence of progression to ophthalmopathy over 18 months of follow-up. The hyperthyroidism patients were between 18 and 65 years old and newly diagnosed, with a disease duration of less than 2 months. Exclusion was applied to patients with uncontrolled infections, other autoimmune diseases, pregnancy or lactation. Diagnoses were based on clinical symptoms, serum thyroxine and TRAb, thyroid ultrasound and orbital computed tomography. The TCR CDR3 was subjected to a first round of RT-PCR using the HTBI primer set and the Qiagen OneStep RT-PCR kit. Most expanded thyroid clonotypes (frequency above 0.001) were also detected in blood, suggesting blood repertoires may reflect thyroid immune responses. A 13 V-J signature model separated ophthalmopathy from stable hyperthyroidism, with nearly 90% sensitivity and around 84% specificity in cross-validation and 80%/75% in testing. In validation, the model predicted progression to ophthalmopathy with approximately 70% sensitivity and 72% to 75% specificity, a median of roughly seven months before onset. A discovery cohort of 95 to 100 patients, roughly 43 with Graves' ophthalmopathy and roughly 59 with stable Graves' hyperthyroidism, was used to find distinguishing TCR V-J signatures. Prospective prediction of ophthalmopathy was tested in an independent validation cohort of 18 to 20 hyperthyroidism patients and 17 patients who later progressed to ophthalmopathy. The approximately 95 discovery patients were divided at random into training and test sets in a 7:3 ratio. Thyroid tissue and blood T-cell repertoires from six Graves' hyperthyroidism patients were also compared in the study. After blood sampling, hyperthyroidism patients were treated with methimazole at a starting dose of 30 mg daily, and ophthalmopathy patients were treated with high-dose intravenous methylprednisolone. A second multiplex PCR round built the libraries, followed by size selection and purification. Libraries were sequenced paired-end with 100 bp reads on an Illumina HiSeq2000. SOAPnuke was used to process the raw data, with reads discarded if the reads contained adapters or uncalled bases, had a mean Phred below 15, or lacked an exact constant-primer or identifier match. COPE v1.2.5 was used to merge the high-quality paired reads, and each unique nucleotide sequence was defined as a clonotype. MiTCR v1.1 was used to align the clonotypes against IMGT TRBV, TRBD and TRBJ reference segments. Analysis was restricted to V-J combinations with a frequency above 0.0001, which covered approximately 99% of repertoires. A TCS score was defined as the ratio of F50 (clonal expansion) to E x V (chaos), with BLOSUM62-based TCRdist applied between CDR3 peptides within each V-J. Welch's t-statistics and random forest reduced roughly 530 V-J features to 10 to 15, which were used in a naive Bayes classifier (R e1071). Sample size was not statistically predetermined, and blinding of investigators to group allocation was not performed. TCR Vbeta CDR3 sequencing of some 140 peripheral blood samples (about 45 ophthalmopathy, under 80 hyperthyroidism and roughly 17 progressor patients) is reported in the paper.

This TCR was recovered from a woman between 45 and 65 years old with Graves disease. Donor details come from another sample of the same person, matched by shared clones. The sequences come from peripheral blood mononuclear cells (PBMCs), collected at new diagnosis, from a patient treated with antithyroid drugs. The sequence joins TRBV9 to TRBJ1-4; TRBD1 might be the D gene, on 5 matching bases. The CDR3 sequence is CASSVGGSEKLFF. The nucleotide sequence reads TGTGCCAGCAGCGTAGGGGGCTCGGAAAAACTGTTTTTT.